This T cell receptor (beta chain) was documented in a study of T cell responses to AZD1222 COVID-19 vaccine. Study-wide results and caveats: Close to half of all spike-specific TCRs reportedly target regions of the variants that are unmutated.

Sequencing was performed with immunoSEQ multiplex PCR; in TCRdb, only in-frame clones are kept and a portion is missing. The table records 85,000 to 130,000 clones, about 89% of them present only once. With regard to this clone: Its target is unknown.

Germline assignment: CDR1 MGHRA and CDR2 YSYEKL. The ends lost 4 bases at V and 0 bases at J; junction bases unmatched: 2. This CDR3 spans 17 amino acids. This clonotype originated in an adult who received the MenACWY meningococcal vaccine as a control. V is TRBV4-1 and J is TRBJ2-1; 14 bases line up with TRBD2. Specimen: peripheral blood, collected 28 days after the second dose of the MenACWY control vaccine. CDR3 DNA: TGCGCCAGCAGCCCGGGACTAGCGGGGGCCTCCTACAATGAGCAGTTCTTC. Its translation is CASSPGLAGASYNEQFF.